This TCR beta chain was identified during a study of shared clonotypes between healthy human individuals. Method: immunoSEQ multiplex PCR; TCRdb's copy keeps in-frame clones and lacks some. The repertoire has roughly 590,000 clones, just under 97% of them found once; the top ten carry approximately 0.1%. The naive CD8 fraction comprised CD45RO-negative cells positively selected for CCR7 and excluded terminally differentiated effector memory CD45RA+ cells. Germline assignment: CDR1 SGHNT and CDR2 YYREEE (reference sequence). This CDR3 is 14 amino acids long. Between the trimmed V and J ends, which lost 0 bases and 3 bases, there was a span of 10 bases.

The rearrangement uses TRBV5-4 and TRBJ2-7, with D uncertain. The sequence derives from a woman under 40 in good health. Source material: naive CD8+ T cells sorted from blood. CDR3 sequence: CASSLGSENYEQYF. CDR3 nucleotide sequence: TGTGCCAGCAGCTTGGGAAGCGAGAACTACGAGCAGTACTTC.